This T cell receptor (beta chain) was profiled in a study of blood T cell repertoires in COVID-19. Study at large: Sample material is recorded as cDNA or gDNA derived from T cells, B-cell-depleted T cells, or PBMCs.

Looked up from germline, CDR1 is LNHDA and CDR2 is SQIVND (reference sequence). The germline V and J ends were trimmed by 10 bases and 0 bases, with 15 bases remaining between them. The CDR3 runs to 15 residues. Per the study methods: Reference gene primers were amplified, and this amplification served to estimate nucleated cell counts. Sequenced by immunoSEQ multiplex PCR; TCRdb stores in-frame clones only, minus some. D and trimming come from the DNA, and the V and J calls and clone size come from that table. The sample consists of 490,000 or so clones, around 85% of them appearing once. The sample taken for sequencing was PBMCs or T cells enriched from blood (not recorded which). The rearrangement joins TRBV19 to TRBJ1-4, with D possibly TRBD1 on 6 matching bases. This TCR was recovered from a woman aged 55-70 years who had recovered from COVID-19. The CDR3 protein is CATLGQTATNEKLFF. CDR3 nucleotide sequence: TGTGCCACTCTCGGACAGACCGCAACTAATGAAAAACTGTTTTTT.